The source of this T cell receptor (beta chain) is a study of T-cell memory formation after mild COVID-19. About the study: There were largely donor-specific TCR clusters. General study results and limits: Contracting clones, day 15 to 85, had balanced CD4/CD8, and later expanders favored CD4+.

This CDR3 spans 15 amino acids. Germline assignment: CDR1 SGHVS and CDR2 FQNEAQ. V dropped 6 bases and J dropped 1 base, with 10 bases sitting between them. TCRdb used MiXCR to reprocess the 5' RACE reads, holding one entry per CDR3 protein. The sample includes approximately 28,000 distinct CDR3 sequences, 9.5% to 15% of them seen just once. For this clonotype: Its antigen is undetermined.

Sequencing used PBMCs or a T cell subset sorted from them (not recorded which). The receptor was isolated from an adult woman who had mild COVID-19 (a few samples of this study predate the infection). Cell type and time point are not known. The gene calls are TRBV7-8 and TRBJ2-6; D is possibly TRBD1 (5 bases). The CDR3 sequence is CASSPGSSGANVLTF. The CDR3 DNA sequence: TGTGCCAGCAGTCCAGGGTCTTCTGGGGCCAACGTCCTGACTTTC.